The rows below give T cell receptor beta chains drawn from one sample of a study. A single record per CDR3 protein comes from TCRdb applying MiXCR to the 5' RACE reads. The repertoire consists of some 8,200 distinct CDR3 sequences, with roughly 36% occurring once and the leading ten covering roughly 7%. The sample taken for sequencing was tumor-infiltrating memory CD4+ T cells sorted from the breast tumor. The receptors shown here come from a female donor with breast cancer. CDR3s include the opening cysteine and the closing phenylalanine or tryptophan. A D gene is named only where the DNA matches it firmly. Size is omitted from some rows. Given values are once, few, many or a class for expanded clones.

CASSIRRGRTDTQYF TGTGCCAGTAGTATCCGGCGGGGGCGGACAGATACGCAGTATTTT TRBV19 many NA TRBJ2-3
CASSPLGLPNTGELFF TGTGCCAGCTCACCCCTGGGACTACCTAACACCGGGGAGCTGTTTTTT TRBV18 medium-sized TRBD2 TRBJ2-2
CASSSFRNRDILNGYTF TGTGCCAGCAGCTCTTTCCGAAACCGGGACATATTGAATGGCTACACCTTC TRBV7-9 few NA TRBJ1-2
CASSASGDSTDTQYF TGTGCCAGCAGCGCTAGCGGAGATAGCACAGATACGCAGTATTTT TRBV9 medium-sized TRBD2 TRBJ2-3
CATLSSGDTQYF TGTGCCACCCTAAGTAGCGGAGATACGCAGTATTTT TRBV6-5 NA NA TRBJ2-3
CASSKDSFGYTF TGTGCCAGCAGTAAAGACAGCTTTGGCTACACCTTC TRBV6-5 NA NA TRBJ1-2
CSAIPGTTRHTQYF TGCAGTGCTATTCCCGGGACGACCCGACATACGCAGTATTTT TRBV20-1 NA NA TRBJ2-3
CASSLGNRDRENGYTF TGTGCCAGCAGCTTAGGAAACCGGGACAGGGAAAATGGCTACACCTTC TRBV7-3 many TRBD1 TRBJ1-2
CASSQAYRGRTEAFF TGCGCCAGCAGCCAAGCCTATAGGGGGCGGACTGAAGCTTTCTTT TRBV4-1 many TRBD1 TRBJ1-1
CASSSEGSYEQYF TGCGCCAGCAGCTCAGAAGGATCCTACGAGCAGTACTTC TRBV5-1 NA NA TRBJ2-7
CVSSLRPGTRANVLTF TGTGTCAGCAGCCTTCGACCGGGCACTAGGGCCAACGTCCTGACTTTC TRBV6-5 NA NA TRBJ2-6
CASSRRDRGETQYF TGTGCCAGCTCACGCCGGGACAGGGGAGAGACCCAGTACTTC TRBV18 NA TRBD1 TRBJ2-5
CAGGRYRYEQYF TGTGCCGGCGGCCGATACAGGTACGAGCAGTACTTC TRBV5-6 once NA TRBJ2-7
CASKKGGPLWETQYF TGTGCCAGCAAAAAAGGGGGACCCCTGTGGGAGACCCAGTACTTC TRBV2 few NA TRBJ2-5
CASSAGTHTSFNEQFF TGCGCCAGCAGCGCGGGGACGCATACTTCCTTCAATGAGCAGTTCTTC TRBV5-1 NA NA TRBJ2-1
CASSFGGGLAGPGRGQFF TGTGCCAGCAGCTTCGGCGGTGGACTAGCGGGGCCGGGACGGGGGCAGTTCTTC TRBV11-3 NA TRBD2 TRBJ2-1
CSARKDGAKNIQYF TGCAGTGCTAGAAAGGACGGGGCCAAAAACATTCAGTACTTC TRBV20-1 NA NA TRBJ2-4
CASSSLSDRPYEQYF TGTGCCAGCAGCTCCTTATCCGACAGACCCTACGAGCAGTACTTC TRBV11-2 many NA TRBJ2-7
CASSPRLGNTEAFF TGTGCCAGCAGCCCCCGACTTGGGAACACTGAAGCTTTCTTT TRBV7-8 many NA TRBJ1-1
CASSPFPRGRTEAFF TGTGCCAGCAGCCCTTTCCCCAGGGGGCGGACTGAAGCTTTCTTT TRBV7-2 many TRBD1 TRBJ1-1
CASSQGSTYEQYF TGTGCCAGCTCACAAGGCAGTACCTACGAGCAGTACTTC TRBV18 few NA TRBJ2-7
CASRQGRNYQQYF TGCGCCAGCCGCCAAGGCAGGAACTACCAGCAGTACTTC TRBV4-1 NA NA TRBJ2-7
CVSSPTGADTQYF TGTGTCAGCAGCCCGACAGGAGCGGATACGCAGTATTTT TRBV5-6 medium-sized NA TRBJ2-3
CASSLGSLAFNEQFF TGCGCCAGCAGCTTGGGTTCTCTAGCCTTCAATGAGCAGTTCTTC TRBV5-1 NA NA TRBJ2-1
CASSIGFGSPLHF TGTGCCAGCAGTATCGGGTTCGGTTCACCCCTCCACTTT TRBV7-3 few NA TRBJ1-6
CASSSQGGVNTEAFF TGTGCCAGCAGCTCACAGGGGGGGGTGAACACTGAAGCTTTCTTT TRBV7-3 many TRBD1 TRBJ1-1
CASRPRGWTGELFF TGTGCCAGCCGGCCGAGGGGCTGGACCGGGGAGCTGTTTTTT TRBV12-3/TRBV12-4 large NA TRBJ2-2
CASSLMGNGYTF TGTGCCAGCAGTTTAATGGGGAATGGCTACACCTTC TRBV12-3/TRBV12-4 NA NA TRBJ1-2
CASSRFGTEQFF TGTGCCAGCAGCCGATTCGGGACCGAGCAGTTCTTC TRBV7-2 NA NA TRBJ2-1
CASTTTGQGAKTQYF TGTGCCAGCACCACGACGGGACAGGGGGCAAAAACGCAGTATTTT TRBV12-3/TRBV12-4 medium-sized TRBD1 TRBJ2-3
CASSHKGVGYQPQHF TGTGCCAGCAGTCACAAAGGGGTTGGATATCAGCCCCAGCATTTT TRBV12-3/TRBV12-4 NA NA TRBJ1-5
CASSLTRSSYEQYF TGTGCCAGCAGCTTGACTCGAAGCTCCTACGAGCAGTACTTC TRBV5-8 medium-sized NA TRBJ2-7
CSLGTQHTGEQFF TGCAGCCTTGGGACCCAACATACGGGGGAGCAGTTCTTC TRBV29-1 NA NA TRBJ2-1
CASSLFGTSGSEQFF TGCGCCAGCAGCTTGTTTGGGACTAGCGGGTCTGAGCAGTTCTTC TRBV5-1 NA TRBD2 TRBJ2-1
CSAPEGDRLTLF TGCAGTGCGCCGGAGGGGGACAGGTTGACATTATTT TRBV20-1 few TRBD1 TRBJ1-1
CAIPSPRTGANVLTF TGTGCCATCCCCTCCCCGCGTACTGGGGCCAACGTCCTGACTTTC TRBV10-3 medium-sized NA TRBJ2-6
CASSARQGTEAFF TGTGCCAGCAGTGCCCGACAGGGCACTGAAGCTTTCTTT TRBV25-1 many TRBD1 TRBJ1-1
CASSLSGTGGGDEQFF TGTGCCAGCAGCTTATCCGGGACAGGGGGCGGAGATGAGCAGTTCTTC TRBV7-3 medium-sized TRBD1 TRBJ2-1
CASSLAISGKGAQYF TGTGCCAGCAGCTTAGCGATTAGCGGGAAGGGGGCCCAGTACTTC TRBV7-2 NA TRBD2 TRBJ2-5
CASIPGQGRTGELFF TGCGCCAGCATCCCGGGACAGGGTCGCACCGGGGAGCTGTTTTTT TRBV5-1 medium-sized TRBD1 TRBJ2-2
CASSLQGDSYEQYF TGTGCCAGCAGTCTACAGGGGGACTCCTACGAGCAGTACTTC TRBV27 medium-sized TRBD1 TRBJ2-7
CASSRNPESSTQYF TGTGCCAGCAGCCGTAACCCCGAGAGTTCGACCCAGTACTTC TRBV11-2 many NA TRBJ2-5
CASRNLAGATGANVLTF TGTGCCAGCAGGAACCTAGCGGGAGCTACTGGGGCCAACGTCCTGACTTTC TRBV6-5 few TRBD2 TRBJ2-6
CASSCHPGNTEAFF TGCGCCAGCAGCTGTCACCCGGGGAACACTGAAGCTTTCTTT TRBV5-1 NA NA TRBJ1-1
CAGSLKVGANVLTF TGTGCCGGCAGCTTAAAGGTGGGCGCCAACGTCCTGACTTTC TRBV7-2 NA NA TRBJ2-6
CASSPAGGETQYF TGTGCCAGCTCACCGGCAGGGGGAGAGACCCAGTACTTC TRBV18 medium-sized TRBD1 TRBJ2-5
CAISKTGDRNEQFF TGTGCCATCAGTAAGACAGGAGATAGAAATGAGCAGTTCTTC TRBV10-3 NA NA TRBJ2-1
CSARGGDKQAGYTF TGCAGTGCTAGAGGTGGGGACAAGCAGGCTGGCTACACCTTC TRBV20-1 many NA TRBJ1-2
CASRKQGRVATDTQYF TGTGCCAGCAGGAAGCAGGGGAGGGTGGCGACAGATACGCAGTATTTT TRBV6-6 many NA TRBJ2-3
CASSLTSGERAGELFF TGCGCCAGCAGCTTGACTAGCGGGGAACGGGCCGGGGAGCTGTTTTTT TRBV5-1 medium-sized TRBD2 TRBJ2-2
CSARLAGDYEQYF TGCAGTGCTAGACTAGCGGGAGATTACGAGCAGTACTTC TRBV20-1 NA TRBD2 TRBJ2-7
CASSQEGAGLQPYEQYF TGCGCCAGCAGCCAAGAAGGTGCCGGACTCCAGCCCTACGAGCAGTACTTC TRBV4-1 NA NA TRBJ2-7
CASSRGDRGLSKAEAFF TGTGCCAGCAGCCGGGGGGACAGGGGGCTGTCTAAAGCAGAAGCTTTCTTT TRBV6-5 many TRBD1 TRBJ1-1
CASSTYRGGPDTQYF TGTGCCAGCAGCACCTACAGGGGAGGTCCAGATACGCAGTATTTT TRBV7-9 many NA TRBJ2-3
CASSFLFRSAGAGETQYF TGTGCCAGCAGTTTTTTGTTCCGTTCAGCGGGGGCCGGGGAGACCCAGTACTTC TRBV28 medium-sized TRBD2 TRBJ2-5
CASSKRSYYEQYF TGTGCCAGCAGCAAACGCAGTTACTACGAGCAGTACTTC TRBV21-1 many NA TRBJ2-7
CASSPSGGLSTQYF TGTGCCAGCAGCCCCTCGGGGGGTTTGAGTACGCAGTATTTT TRBV7-2 many TRBD2 TRBJ2-3
CASSEQGEERPYF TGTGCCAGCAGTGAACAAGGGGAGGAGCGCCCGTACTTC TRBV2 NA NA TRBJ2-5
CASSSPSSGKAGELFF TGTGCCAGCAGTTCCCCCTCTAGCGGGAAGGCCGGGGAGCTGTTTTTT TRBV28 NA TRBD2 TRBJ2-2
CASSLVPQLAGGPGEQFF TGCGCCAGCAGCTTGGTCCCGCAACTAGCGGGAGGGCCGGGTGAGCAGTTCTTC TRBV5-1 NA TRBD2 TRBJ2-1